This T cell receptor beta chain appears in the sequencing data of a study of cytomegalovirus exposure and HLA in healthy donors. Across the study: There were approximately 400 genotyped donors. Of these, about 81% fell in the genetic ancestry cluster associated with self-reported Caucasian donors.

Germline loops: CDR1 SNHLY, CDR2 FYNNEI. The CDR3 is 15 amino acids. The junction had 10 bases not matched to a gene; V was cut back by 4 bases and J by 5 bases. The primer mix had 60 Vbeta and 13 Jbeta primers. Assay: immunoSEQ multiplex PCR; the TCRdb copy retains only in-frame clones and omits some. This sample has 150,000 to 200,000 clones, with about 59% found just once. The material sequenced was PBMCs. The clonotype was recovered from a man aged 35 to 55 in good health and CMV-seronegative. This chain connects TRBV2 to TRBJ2-5; the match to TRBD2 covers 7 bases. CDR3 sequence reads: CASSADGEGWETQYF. In nucleotides, the CDR3 is TGTGCCAGCAGTGCAGACGGGGAGGGGTGGGAGACCCAGTACTTC.